This TCR beta chain was recovered during a study of early T cells in non-severe SARS-CoV-2 infection (dated by TCRdb to about 2021). Regarding the complete study: Because TCR sequencing relied on bulk RNA taken from unsorted whole blood, pairing of alpha and beta chains was not possible.

A case-control design nested within a healthcare worker cohort in London, UK, was used, with weekly nasopharyngeal swab PCR tests and blood sampling performed. Healthcare workers were enrolled in the week of the UK lockdown, from 23 to 31 March 2020, and were followed every week for up to roughly 15 weeks. There are many counts of this clonotype. Its antigen has not been determined. No per-base quality is available; no much larger clone lies one base away. Paper-wide results and their limitations: Matching against VDJdb was skewed toward anti-spike CD8 responses, likely underestimated virus-specific expansions, and missed private and CD4 specificities.

The CDR3 runs 14 amino acids, cysteine and phenylalanine included. CDR3 DNA is the only sequence kept; it has 42 bases, read in frame from the first base. Compared with germline, V lacks 4 bases and J lacks 4 bases; bases without a gene match: 5. The germline V gene sets CDR1 to SGHRS and CDR2 to YFSETQ. Receptor libraries were prepared by 5' RACE. The run used a NextSeq 500. In the TCR library protocol, unique molecular identifiers were attached to individual cDNA molecules to correct for PCR bias and sequencing error. TCR alpha and beta chains were both sequenced, and the abundances of alpha and beta sequences in each sample were closely correlated with each other. On the authors' methods: Decombinator V4 was used to annotate the V gene, J gene and CDR3 of the TCR sequences. TCRs were defined as expanded if a significant change between any two time points was detected under a Poisson model with p below 0.0001. TCR abundances were normalised to the total number of TCRs sequenced in each sample and reported as counts per million. TRAV1-2 paired with TRAJ12, TRAJ20 or TRAJ33 defined MAIT TCRs, while TRAV10 paired with TRAJ18 defined iNKT TCRs. VDJdb, accessed 1 November 2021, was searched for CMV, EBV and SARS-CoV-2 annotated TCRs, excluding TCRs annotated for multiple antigens. TCRdb passed the public sequencing reads through fastp at Q25 and MiXCR, retaining productive beta sequences. Rows are unified per CDR3 protein, each entry keeping the most common DNA and genes. The V and J calls and clone size are TCRdb's, not the authors'. The sample profile shows roughly 32,000 distinct CDR3 sequences; roughly 9.3% of them were found once. Roughly an eighth of the sample rests with the top ten.

This sequence was found in an adult who was a healthcare worker with PCR-confirmed SARS-CoV-2 infection or an uninfected control (not recorded which). The sequencing sample was made of whole blood. The receptor chain draws on TRBV5-1 and TRBJ2-5, and 9 junction bases match TRBD1. The DNA sequence reads TGCGCCAGCAGCCCGGGACAGGGAGGAGAGACCCAGTACTTC. Protein translation: CASSPGQGGETQYF.